The 23 T cell receptor beta chains below all came from one sample that was sequenced in a study of vaccination effects on CD4 cells after COVID-19. When less than 11 days of culture had elapsed, CD4+ T cells were isolated. These receptors have no known antigen. Profiled with immunoSEQ multiplex PCR; TCRdb holds only in-frame clones, not every one. The data contain under 50,000 clones, about 70% of them singletons. The input for sequencing was CD4+ T cells from PBMCs cultured without peptide, taken before COVID-19 vaccination. The source is a human donor who had a prior SARS-CoV-2 infection.

The chain has TRBV6-1 and TRBJ1-6, with 7 bases lining up with TRBD1. The CDR3 length is 16 residues. The germline V gene has CDR1 MNHNS and CDR2 SASEGT. V was pared by 4 bases and J by 9 bases, with 12 bases of the junction left unmatched. The CDR3 protein is CASSGVGGLVGSPLHF. In DNA, the CDR3 is TGTGCCAGCAGTGGGGTAGGGGGCTTAGTAGGTTCACCCCTCCACTTT.

The chain couples TRBV11-3 to TRBJ2-5; a possible D gene is TRBD2 (5 bases). The CDR3 length is 15 residues. V lost 5 bases and J 5 bases, leaving 18 bases between the germline ends. Germline values: CDR1 SGHNT, CDR2 YENEEA. Here the CDR3 DNA reads TGTGCCAGCAGCATAAGAGCGGTTGTGGGGGAGACCCAGTACTTC. Amino acids: CASSIRAVVGETQYF.

The chain has TRBV20-1 and TRBJ1-4; no definite D call. V was pared by 3 bases and J by 0 bases, with 8 bases between. The germline CDR1 and CDR2 sequences are DFQATT and SNEGSKA (reference sequence). The CDR3 contains 14 residues. The DNA of the CDR3 is TGCAGTGCTAGTCTAGACGCAACTAATGAAAAACTGTTTTTT. Translation: CSASLDATNEKLFF.

This clone is a singleton in its sample. The chain uses TRBV21-1 and TRBJ1-2. TRBV21-1 is reported as a pseudogene. The CDR3 sequence is 14 residues long. In DNA, the CDR3 is TGTGCCAGCAGCAAAAGTTGGGGTAACTATGGCTACACCTTC. It yields the protein CASSKSWGNYGYTF.

The gene calls are TRBV12-3 or TRBV12-4 and TRBJ1-2; D unclear. CDR3 length: 12 residues. Deletions cut 1 base from V and 4 bases from J, with 4 bases between. CDR3 sequence reads: CASSLGLYGYTF. CDR3 bases: TGTGCCAGCAGTTTAGGGCTCTATGGCTACACCTTC.

The gene calls are TRBV18 and TRBJ2-5; D is possibly TRBD2 (5 bases). Looked up from germline, CDR1 is KGHSH and CDR2 is LQKENI. Trimming pared 6 bases from V and 4 bases from J, leaving 12 bases between. The CDR3 length is 13 residues. The DNA of the CDR3 is TGTGCCAGCTCCAGCCGACTAAGAGAGACCCAGTACTTC. Translation gives CASSSRLRETQYF.

This chain joins TRBV6-1 and TRBJ1-5; no clear D. CDR1 and CDR2 (germline): MNHNS, SASEGT. V was trimmed by 2 bases and J by 3 bases, leaving 8 bases between them. There are 14 residues in the CDR3. This CDR3 is CASSEQADNQPQHF. CDR3 DNA: TGTGCCAGCAGTGAACAGGCCGACAATCAGCCCCAGCATTTT.

V and J are TRBV24-1 and TRBJ1-6; D perhaps matches TRBD1 (5 bases). The ends were cut back, 4 bases at V and 10 bases at J, with 13 bases in the middle. Germline V gene lookup returns CDR1 KGHDR and CDR2 SFDVKD. The CDR3 has 14 amino acids. CDR3 nucleotide sequence: TGTGCCACCAGTGAGGGACGGACATCCTCACCCCTCCACTTT. Protein sequence: CATSEGRTSSPLHF.

The V gene is TRBV19, the J gene TRBJ1-3; D is unresolved. The CDR3 has 14 residues. The germline V and J ends were trimmed by 6 bases and 3 bases, with 12 bases remaining between them. Germline V CDR1 and CDR2: LNHDA, SQIVND (reference sequence). CDR3 bases: TGTGCCAGTAGGGAGGACTTTTATGGAAACACCATATATTTT. This codes for CASREDFYGNTIYF.

As DNA, the CDR3 is TGTGCCAGCAGCTTAGATCCGGGCTTATCTGAGCAGTTCTTC. Translating it yields CASSLDPGLSEQFF. The chain joins TRBV11-2 to TRBJ2-1; D unresolved. Germline V gene data show CDR1 as SGHAT and CDR2 as FQNNGV. The V gene lost 0 bases and the J gene lost 9 bases, with 12 bases spanning the gap. The CDR3 totals 14 residues.

V is TRBV5-8 and J is TRBJ2-7; maybe TRBD1 (6 bases). Germline V lookup: CDR1 SGHTS, CDR2 YDEGEE. This CDR3 region has 15 residues. V was trimmed by 4 bases and J by 2 bases, leaving 16 bases between them. The CDR3 here is CASSLLRDKTYEQYF. The CDR3 region has the DNA TGTGCCAGCAGCCTATTAAGGGACAAGACCTACGAGCAGTACTTC.

This clone was seen only a few times. The rearrangement uses TRBV6-5 and TRBJ1-4; the D is unclear. CDR3 size: 14 residues. Deletions cut 6 bases from V and 2 bases from J, with 10 bases between. Germline-derived CDR1 and CDR2 are MNHEY and SVGAGI. CDR3 loop: CASRAMGTNEKLFF. The DNA for the CDR3 is TGTGCCAGCAGGGCAATGGGCACTAATGAAAAACTGTTTTTT.

The gene calls are TRBV9 and TRBJ2-1, with no clear D. V was clipped by 3 bases and J by 6 bases, with 13 bases between them. The CDR3 sequence is 14 residues long. In germline, CDR1 is SGDLS, CDR2 YYNGEE. The CDR3 spells CASSAASWGNEQFF. Written as DNA, the CDR3 is TGTGCCAGCAGCGCCGCCAGTTGGGGCAATGAGCAGTTCTTC. The full variable domain, in which reference TRBV9 and TRBJ2-1 provide the parts outside the CDR3, is DSGVTQTPKHLITATGQRVTLRCSPRSGDLSVYWYQQSLDQGLQFLIQYYNGEERAKGNILERFSAQQFPDLHSELNLSSLELGDSALYFCASSAASWGNEQFFGPGTRLTVL.

The chain recombines TRBV23-1 with TRBJ1-2; the D is unclear. TRBV23-1 is filed as an ORF, its function uncertain. The V gene lost 8 bases and the J gene lost 5 bases, with 9 bases spanning the gap. CDR3 length equals 11 residues. The CDR3 coding sequence is TGCGCCAGCGTTTCAGGTTATGGCTACACCTTC. Residues: CASVSGYGYTF.

This clone was found a few times. J is TRBJ2-1 and V is TRBV5-5; 14 bases are shared with TRBD2. Per the germline V gene, CDR1 is SGHKS and CDR2 is YYEKEE (reference sequence). The CDR3 sequence is 15 residues long. J gave up 9 bases and V 2 bases, and 4 bases lay outside the gene matches. CDR3 in DNA: TGTGCCAGCAGCTTACGGACTAGCGGGGGGACTGAGCAGTTCTTC. It translates to CASSLRTSGGTEQFF.

In regard to this clone: The CDR3 end shows no conserved phenylalanine or tryptophan, and so a read error is likely. The DNA is omitted, as the CDR3 cannot be located on it reliably, and the CDR3 follows TCRdb's listing. The J gene is TRBJ1-6, the V gene TRBV12-2. TRBV12-2 is assigned pseudogene status. The CDR3 length equals 11 residues, ends included. CDR3: CASRLSNEGPG.

The CDR3 bases are TGTGCCAGCTCCCTGAGAAGCCAAAGGTCGACTAATGAAAAACTGTTTTTT. This sequence encodes CASSLRSQRSTNEKLFF. V usage is TRBV18 and J usage is TRBJ1-4; D gene unclear. V gave up 6 bases and J gave up 2 bases, with 19 bases separating them. This CDR3 region has 17 residues. The V gene's germline CDR1 is KGHSH and CDR2 LQKENI.

The chain couples TRBV29-1 to TRBJ2-3; the match to TRBD2 covers 10 bases. CDR3 length: 15 residues. With V trimmed by 6 bases and J by 5 bases, 11 bases remained unmatched. Germline assignment: CDR1 SQVTM and CDR2 ANQGSEA. CDR3 amino acids: CSVERGGGSGDTQYF. CDR3 nucleotide sequence: TGCAGCGTGGAGCGGGGGGGTGGGTCCGGAGATACGCAGTATTTT.

The chain is built from TRBV5-1 and TRBJ1-1; the match to TRBD1 covers 9 bases. The CDR3 spans 14 residues. Per the germline V gene, CDR1 is SGHRS and CDR2 is YFSETQ. V gave up 4 bases and J gave up 6 bases; unmatched junction bases: 7. CDR3 sequence: CASSLIQGAAEAFF. CDR3 DNA sequence: TGCGCCAGCAGCCTAATACAGGGGGCCGCTGAAGCTTTCTTT.

The gene calls are TRBV27 and TRBJ2-1, with D perhaps assigned TRBD1 or TRBD2 (5 bases each). Germline values: CDR1 MNHEY, CDR2 SMNVEV (reference sequence). The CDR3 is 17 residues long. Between the trimmed V and J ends, which lost 4 bases and 1 base, there was a span of 17 bases. CDR3 bases: TGTGCCAGCAGTTCCACCGGGACGACAGCTTCCTACAATGAGCAGTTCTTC. Its protein product is CASSSTGTTASYNEQFF.

J is TRBJ2-4 and V is TRBV20-1; a possible D gene is TRBD1 (6 bases). This CDR3 comprises 11 residues. Germline V gene lookup returns CDR1 DFQATT and CDR2 SNEGSKA (reference sequence). Trimming pared 6 bases from V and 7 bases from J, leaving 10 bases between. The CDR3, as DNA: TGCAGTGCGCAGGGGATGAACATTCAGTACTTC. It codes for CSAQGMNIQYF.

CDR3 sequence: CASSIQGRSYEQYF. The CDR3 DNA is TGTGCCAGTAGTATACAGGGGAGATCGTACGAGCAGTACTTC. This chain links TRBV19 with TRBJ2-7, with D perhaps TRBD1 (6 bases). The CDR3 has 14 amino acids. Germline assignment: CDR1 LNHDA and CDR2 SQIVND (reference sequence). With 2 bases removed from V and 4 bases from J, the gap between germline ends came to 12 bases. The complete variable domain, with remaining parts taken from reference TRBV19 and TRBJ2-7, reads DGGITQSPKYLFRKEGQNVTLSCEQNLNHDAMYWYRQDPGQGLRLIYYSQIVNDFQKGDIAEGYSVSREKKESFPLTVTSAQKNPTAFYLCASSIQGRSYEQYFGPGTRLTVT.

The chain joins TRBV11-2 to TRBJ1-2; D not certain. This CDR3 contains 13 residues. Trimming took 1 base from V and 8 from J, leaving 11 bases between them. Germline values: CDR1 SGHAT, CDR2 FQNNGV. The DNA for the CDR3 is TGTGCCAGCAGCTTAGGAGAAGAATTGGGCTACACCTTC. Protein product: CASSLGEELGYTF.